This TCR beta chain was sequenced in a study of T cell repertoires in cytomegalovirus infection (dated by TCRdb to about 2019). For context, the study as a whole: The HLA type of each donor mattered for the analysis, because public TCR beta signatures pointed to carriage of CMV infection along with the matching HLA type. On the study overall, not on this receptor specifically: The ex vivo response was dominated by HLA-C-restricted CMV-specific TCR beta clonotypes, which also provided the single most frequent clonotype in two of eight donors. Cumulative frequency of public TCR beta family members discriminated carriers of CMV infection plus the relevant HLA type in this cohort and an independent approximately 350-donor cohort.

V loses 7 bases of germline sequence and J loses 1 base, and the interval between the two ends is 10 bases. The CDR3 goes from the cysteine to the phenylalanine over 13 residues. Of all the DNA, just the CDR3 is kept, 39 bases in frame from base 1. There are a few counts of this clonotype. Its specific antigen is unknown. With a much larger clone just one base away, this may be a read error. Sequencing took place on an Illumina HiSeq 1500. The public reads were quality trimmed at Q25 with fastp and then assembled into clones with MiXCR by TCRdb, keeping productive beta chains. A single entry per CDR3 protein holds the most common genes and DNA from its merged rows. The sample table shows roughly 300,000 distinct CDR3 sequences, and roughly 23% are seen once. Around 14% of the sample goes to the ten largest clones.

This sequence originates from a human donor in good health (CMV status not recorded). Some clones in this sample may be carry-over from other donors' samples. Sequencing was done on a sample of PBMCs. The sequence joins TRBV12-3 or TRBV12-4 to TRBJ1-1; possibly the D gene is TRBD1, per 6 matching bases. This receptor has the CDR3 CASTLTGNTEAFF. Read as DNA, the sequence is TGTGCCAGCACCTTGACAGGGAACACTGAAGCTTTCTTT.